This T cell receptor beta chain was identified during a study of T cells in Graves' hyperthyroidism and ophthalmopathy. The CDR3 has 18 amino acids. The V segment lost 1 base and the J segment 6 bases; nucleotides outside the gene matches: 8. The germline gives CDR1 DFQATT, CDR2 SNEGSKA (reference sequence). This clonotype showed up many times. Its cognate antigen is unknown. Findings and limits, study-wide: Blood also carried most thyroid clonotypes expanded above 0.001. Ophthalmopathy was separated from stable hyperthyroidism by a 13 V-J model.

Authors of the study amplified TCR beta CDR3 regions from RNA transcripts. The HTBI primer set was used in a first-round RT-PCR of the TCR CDR3. TCRdb reanalysed the multiplex PCR reads using MiXCR and keeps one entry per CDR3 protein. The sample consists of around 290,000 distinct CDR3 sequences, 13% of them appearing once. Those with hyperthyroidism were 18 to 65 years old, newly diagnosed, and ill for under 2 months. Blood dates from first hyperthyroidism diagnosis, before any ophthalmopathy symptoms. The chain is built from TRBV20-1 and TRBJ2-2; 16 bases fit TRBD2. This TCR was sampled from a woman in her 30s with Graves' hyperthyroidism that later progressed to Graves' ophthalmopathy. The material sequenced was blood. CDR3 loop: CSARASGLAGGPSGELFF. The CDR3 DNA sequence: TGCAGTGCTAGAGCGTCGGGACTAGCGGGAGGGCCCTCCGGGGAGCTGTTTTTT.